The 23 T cell receptor beta chains below were found in one sample sequenced in a study of blood T cells in healthy people across ages. The use of a sample-barcoded 5' primer and a J-beta primer mix characterized a second PCR of roughly 6 to 12 cycles. TCRdb recomputed calls from the 5' RACE reads with MiXCR, one row per CDR3 protein. The repertoire has some 760,000 distinct CDR3 sequences, 20% to 25% of them found once; the top ten carry around 3.6%. The same data also contributed to another study, on T cells of mothers and their children.

The sequenced sample consisted of blood. Receptors originate from a boy aged 5 to 17 in good health.

This chain joins TRBV18 and TRBJ2-7; 8 bases map to TRBD1. V trimming: 4 bases; J trimming: 3 bases; junction bases outside the gene matches: 20. The CDR3 covers 19 residues. Germline V gene lookup returns CDR1 KGHSH and CDR2 LQKENI. CDR3 in amino acids: CASSLAPGQDNHPNYEQYF. The CDR3 coding sequence is TGTGCCAGCTCACTTGCTCCGGGACAGGACAATCATCCGAACTACGAGCAGTACTTC.

J is TRBJ2-3 and V is TRBV29-1, with 10 bases lining up with TRBD1. Germline V gene lookup returns CDR1 SQVTM and CDR2 ANQGSEA. This CDR3 region has 15 residues. V shed 5 bases, J shed 0 bases, and the junction held 5 bases outside the gene matches. The CDR3: CSVRDRGFSTDTQYF. CDR3 sequence (DNA): TGCAGCGTTCGGGACAGGGGATTTAGCACAGATACGCAGTATTTT.

The chain links TRBV5-1 to TRBJ1-1; 7 positions match TRBD1. The CDR3 has 15 amino acids. J lost 2 bases, V lost 5 bases, and 9 bases had no gene match. Germline assignment: CDR1 SGHRS and CDR2 YFSETQ. The CDR3 DNA sequence: TGCGCCAGCAGGGCCTCGGGACAGCTTAACACTGAAGCTTTCTTT. Translated: CASRASGQLNTEAFF.

The CDR3 nucleotides read TGTGCCAGCAGCTTACCAGACACCCCTAGTTTAACTTTC. It codes for CASSLPDTPSLTF. J is TRBJ2-6 and V is TRBV6-5; D gene ambiguous. V was trimmed by 6 bases and J by 19 bases, leaving 22 bases between them. Per germline, CDR1 MNHEY and CDR2 SVGAGI. This CDR3 contains 13 residues.

Here the CDR3 reads CASTGTGGEETQYF. The DNA of the CDR3 is TGTGCCAGCACCGGGACAGGGGGCGAAGAGACCCAGTACTTC. The V gene is TRBV12-3 or TRBV12-4, the J gene TRBJ2-5; TRBD1 matches 12 bases. V was pared by 7 bases and J by 3 bases, with 3 bases of the junction left unmatched. CDR3 length: 14 amino acids.

This clonotype was observed a handful of times. The V and J genes are TRBV6-6 and TRBJ2-5, with D possibly being TRBD1 or TRBD2 (5 bases each). CDR3 length: 14 amino acids. V gave up 2 bases and J gave up 4 bases, with 11 bases separating them. The germline gives CDR1 MNHNY, CDR2 SVGAGI (reference sequence). The CDR3 DNA sequence: TGTGCCAGCAGTTACGGGGCTCGGGGAGAGACCCAGTACTTC. Protein product: CASSYGARGETQYF.

This clonotype was detected ten times or more. This chain joins TRBV20-1 and TRBJ2-5; no clear D gene. Germline V gives CDR1 DFQATT, CDR2 SNEGSKA (reference sequence). Trimming removed 5 bases at V and 2 bases at J, with 12 bases between. The CDR3 spans 13 residues. In DNA, the CDR3 is TGCAGTGCTGAAGGACCCGAACAAGAGACCCAGTACTTC. Encoded protein: CSAEGPEQETQYF.

The chain carries TRBV10-3 and TRBJ2-5, with 7 bases lining up with TRBD2. The CDR3 is 13 residues long. Germline values: CDR1 ENHRY, CDR2 SYGVKD. The J segment lost 5 bases and the V segment lost 8 bases, leaving 8 bases of the junction unmatched. CDR3: CAISYGGGETQYF. The CDR3 region has the DNA TGTGCCATCTCGTATGGGGGAGGGGAGACCCAGTACTTC.

This chain connects TRBV12-3 or TRBV12-4 to TRBJ1-6; D may be TRBD1 (5 bases). The CDR3 totals 14 residues. Trimming stripped 3 bases from V and 10 bases from J, with 13 bases between. The CDR3 nucleotides are TGTGCCAGCAGTTTGAGACGGGGCGGATCACCCCTCCACTTT. Protein sequence: CASSLRRGGSPLHF.

The table lists this clonotype with a few counts. The chain carries TRBV9 and TRBJ1-2; 9 bases map to TRBD1. Germline V gives CDR1 SGDLS, CDR2 YYNGEE. V lost 3 bases, J lost 4 bases, and 7 bases stayed unmatched. The CDR3 consists of 15 residues. DNA of the CDR3: TGTGCCAGCAGCGCGGGGGGACAGGGCGCCTATGGCTACACCTTC. It translates to CASSAGGQGAYGYTF. The complete variable domain, with remaining parts taken from reference TRBV9 and TRBJ1-2, reads DSGVTQTPKHLITATGQRVTLRCSPRSGDLSVYWYQQSLDQGLQFLIQYYNGEERAKGNILERFSAQQFPDLHSELNLSSLELGDSALYFCASSAGGQGAYGYTFGSGTRLTVV.

This clonotype has a handful of counts. The chain's CDR3 is CATRQGLLRGRNNYGYTF. Here the CDR3 DNA reads TGTGCCACCAGACAAGGGCTTCTCAGGGGCCGAAATAACTATGGCTACACCTTC. V and J are TRBV24-1 and TRBJ1-2; TRBD1 might be the D (6 bases). The ends were cut back, 7 bases at V and 1 base at J, with 24 bases in the middle. The CDR3 has 18 residues. Germline CDR1 reads KGHDR; CDR2 reads SFDVKD.

The chain has TRBV9 and TRBJ2-7; D might be TRBD2 (7 bases). The CDR3 loop spans 16 amino acids. Germline V gene sequence: CDR1 SGDLS, CDR2 YYNGEE. V dropped 5 bases and J dropped 2 bases, with 20 bases sitting between them. CDR3 DNA sequence: TGTGCCAGCAGTGATCCGGAGGGGGGGCCAGCCTACGAGCAGTACTTC. Its protein is CASSDPEGGPAYEQYF.

There are a few counts of this clonotype. The V and J genes are TRBV7-3 and TRBJ2-1, with 8 nucleotides matching TRBD1. There are 15 residues in the CDR3. The ends lost 6 bases at V and 2 bases at J; junction bases unmatched: 6. Germline V CDR1 and CDR2: SGHTA, FQGTGA. CDR3 in DNA: TGTGCCAGCAGTCCCGGGACAGGTCCCTACAATGAGCAGTTCTTC. It yields the protein CASSPGTGPYNEQFF.

This clonotype has just a few counts. The V and J genes are TRBV2 and TRBJ2-7; 8 nucleotides match TRBD2. Germline-derived CDR1 and CDR2 are SNHLY and FYNNEI. CDR3 size: 16 residues. Trimming at V came to 1 base and at J to 2 bases, leaving 7 bases not matched to a gene. CDR3 loop: CASSEDWRGAAYEQYF. The CDR3 region has the DNA TGTGCCAGCAGTGAAGATTGGCGGGGGGCCGCCTACGAGCAGTACTTC.

The chain combines TRBV5-1 with TRBJ2-1; 7 nucleotides match TRBD2. Trimming removed 3 bases from V and 0 bases from J; junction bases left unmatched: 3. The CDR3 is 15 residues long. Germline V gene lookup returns CDR1 SGHRS and CDR2 YFSETQ. CDR3 in DNA: TGCGCCAGCAGCTCGGGGGGAAACTCCTACAATGAGCAGTTCTTC. The encoded protein is CASSSGGNSYNEQFF.

This clonotype has at least ten counts. This CDR3 reads CASSPREQETQYF. The DNA for the CDR3 is TGTGCCAGCTCGCCGAGGGAACAAGAGACCCAGTACTTC. The chain has TRBV7-2 and TRBJ2-5; the D gene is possibly TRBD2 (5 bases). Germline loops: CDR1 SGHTA, CDR2 FQGNSA. CDR3 length equals 13 residues. V was pared by 8 bases and J by 2 bases, with 12 bases between.

The rearrangement links TRBV20-1 to TRBJ2-5; 9 bases fit TRBD1. The trim removed 0 bases at V and 1 base at J, leaving 6 bases unmatched. The CDR3 sequence is 16 residues long. Germline CDR1 is DFQATT and CDR2 is SNEGSKA (reference sequence). CDR3: CSARDLDRGGQETQYF. In DNA form, the CDR3 reads TGCAGTGCTAGAGATCTGGACAGGGGTGGCCAAGAGACCCAGTACTTC.

This clonotype was detected only a few times. Here the CDR3 DNA reads TGCGCCAGCAGCCAAGAAGTGAGTGGCTACGAGCAGTACTTC. Its translation is CASSQEVSGYEQYF. This chain joins TRBV4-3 and TRBJ2-7; D is uncertain. Germline V lookup: CDR1 LGHNA, CDR2 YSLEER. The V gene lost 0 bases and the J gene lost 3 bases, with 9 bases spanning the gap. The CDR3 contains 14 residues.

The sample holds a few counts of this clonotype. The chain links TRBV4-3 to TRBJ2-3; D perhaps matches TRBD2 (6 bases). Germline loops: CDR1 LGHNA, CDR2 YSLEER. Trimming shortened V by 3 bases and J by 4 bases, and 14 bases separated the two germline ends. The CDR3 has 15 amino acids. DNA for the CDR3: TGCGCCAGCAGCCAGTTCTCGGGCGGGGCAGATACGCAGTATTTT. It specifies CASSQFSGGADTQYF.

The chain combines TRBV24-1 with TRBJ1-2; no firm D call. The V and J ends lost 1 base and 5 bases respectively, with 7 bases between them. The CDR3 totals 13 residues. CDR1 and CDR2 from the germline V gene are KGHDR and SFDVKD. The CDR3 spells CATSDFPGYGYTF. CDR3 coding DNA: TGTGCCACCAGTGATTTTCCGGGGTATGGCTACACCTTC.

There are a few counts of this clonotype. The rearrangement joins TRBV5-6 to TRBJ2-3; 7 positions agree with TRBD2. Germline V gene lookup returns CDR1 SGHDT and CDR2 YYEEEE. J was trimmed by 0 bases and V by 2 bases; bases with no gene match: 15. CDR3 length: 19 residues. The CDR3 loop reads CASSFGVLGSGTSTDTQYF. DNA of the CDR3: TGTGCCAGCAGCTTCGGTGTGTTGGGAAGCGGGACTAGCACAGATACGCAGTATTTT.

The chain has TRBV11-2 and TRBJ1-3; 10 bases align to TRBD1. Germline lookup yields CDR1 SGHAT and CDR2 FQNNGV. Trimming took 3 bases from V and 2 from J; bases not matched to a gene: 4. This CDR3 contains 16 residues. The DNA for the CDR3 is TGTGCCAGCAGCTTGGGACAGGGGATAACTGGAAACACCATATATTTT. Amino acids: CASSLGQGITGNTIYF.

The V and J genes are TRBV15 and TRBJ1-1; D not resolved. The CDR3 is 13 residues long. From germline, CDR1 is LNHNV and CDR2 YYDKDF (reference sequence). The V end was cut by 1 base, the J end by 5 bases, with 8 bases between. CDR3: CATSRVVWTEAFF. The CDR3 DNA sequence: TGTGCCACCAGCAGAGTGGTGTGGACTGAAGCTTTCTTT.